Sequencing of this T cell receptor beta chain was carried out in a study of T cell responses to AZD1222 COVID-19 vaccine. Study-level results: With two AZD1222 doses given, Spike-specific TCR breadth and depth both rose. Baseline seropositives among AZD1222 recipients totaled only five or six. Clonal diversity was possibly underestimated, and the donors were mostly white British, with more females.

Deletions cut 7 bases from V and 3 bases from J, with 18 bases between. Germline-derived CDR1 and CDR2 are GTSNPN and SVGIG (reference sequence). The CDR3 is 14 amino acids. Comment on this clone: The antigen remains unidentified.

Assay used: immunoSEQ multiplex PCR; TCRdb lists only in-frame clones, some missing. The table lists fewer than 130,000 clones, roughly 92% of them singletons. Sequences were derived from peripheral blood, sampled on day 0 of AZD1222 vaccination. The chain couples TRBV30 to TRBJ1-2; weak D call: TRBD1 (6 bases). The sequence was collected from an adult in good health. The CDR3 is CASSPTGAYYGYTF. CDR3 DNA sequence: TGTGCCTCATCTCCGACAGGAGCCTACTATGGCTACACCTTC.